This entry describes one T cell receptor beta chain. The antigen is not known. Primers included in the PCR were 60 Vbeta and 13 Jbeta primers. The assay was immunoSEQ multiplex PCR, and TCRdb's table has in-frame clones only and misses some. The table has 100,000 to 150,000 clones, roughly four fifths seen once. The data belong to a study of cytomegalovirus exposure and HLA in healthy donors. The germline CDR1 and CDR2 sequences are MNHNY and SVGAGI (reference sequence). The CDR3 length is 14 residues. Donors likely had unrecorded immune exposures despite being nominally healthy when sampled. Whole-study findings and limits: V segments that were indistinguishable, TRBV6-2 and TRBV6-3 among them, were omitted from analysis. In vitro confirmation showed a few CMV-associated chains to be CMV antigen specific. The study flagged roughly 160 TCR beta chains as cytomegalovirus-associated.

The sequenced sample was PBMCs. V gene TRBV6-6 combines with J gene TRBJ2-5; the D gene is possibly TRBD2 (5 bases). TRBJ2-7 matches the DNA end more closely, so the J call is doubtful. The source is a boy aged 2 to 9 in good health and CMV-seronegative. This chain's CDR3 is CASSYRENSYEQYF. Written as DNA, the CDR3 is TGTGCCAGCAGTTACAGGGAGAACTCCTACGAGCAGTACTTC.